A single sample is the source of the 18 T cell receptor beta chains below, sequenced in a study of blood T cell repertoires in COVID-19. The table came from immunoSEQ multiplex PCR; TCRdb's copy has only in-frame clones and leaves some out. The table has about 200,000 clones, about 86% seen once. Source material: PBMCs or T cells enriched from blood (not recorded which). These receptors originate from a woman aged 40 to 55 with acute COVID-19.

This clone is a singleton in its sample. The chain recombines TRBV4-2 with TRBJ2-3, with 10 nucleotides matching TRBD2. V trimming: 4 bases; J trimming: 4 bases; junction bases outside the gene matches: 8. The CDR3 contains 16 residues. CDR1 is LGHNA and CDR2 is YNFKEQ in the germline V gene. The CDR3 is CASSPTGLADADTQYF. CDR3 nucleotides: TGTGCCAGCAGCCCAACTGGACTAGCGGACGCAGATACGCAGTATTTT.

The rearrangement links TRBV27 to TRBJ1-1; 9 bases fit TRBD1. Per germline, CDR1 MNHEY and CDR2 SMNVEV (reference sequence). The CDR3 is made up of 13 amino acids. With V trimmed by 5 bases and J by 4 bases, 2 bases remained unmatched. The CDR3 reads CASSMTGGTEAFF. CDR3 coding DNA: TGTGCCAGCAGTATGACAGGGGGCACTGAAGCTTTCTTT.

This sequence joins TRBV2 and TRBJ1-1, with a weak D call TRBD1 (6 bases). V was cut by 5 bases and J by 10 bases, with 11 bases left in between. The CDR3 totals 11 residues. Germline V gene lookup returns CDR1 SNHLY and CDR2 FYNNEI. The CDR3, as DNA: TGTGCCAGCAGTCTGTTCAGGGGAGCTTTCTTT. Translation: CASSLFRGAFF.

V is TRBV7-3 and J is TRBJ2-3, with a possible D match to TRBD1 (6 bases). CDR3 length equals 15 residues. V dropped 5 bases and J dropped 1 base, with 13 bases sitting between them. Per the germline V gene, CDR1 is SGHTA and CDR2 is FQGTGA. The CDR3 nucleotides are TGTGCCAGCAGCCAAACGGGGACACGCACAGATACGCAGTATTTT. Translation: CASSQTGTRTDTQYF. Combining the CDR3 with reference TRBV7-3 and TRBJ2-3 gives the whole variable domain GAGVSQTPSNKVTEKGKYVELRCDPISGHTALYWYRQSLGQGPEFLIYFQGTGAADDSGLPNDRFFAVRPEGSVSTLKIQRTERGDSAVYLCASSQTGTRTDTQYFGPGTRLTVL.

Only one count was recorded for this clone. This chain links TRBV28 with TRBJ2-5; 15 nucleotides line up with TRBD2. Trimming cost V 8 bases and J 4 bases; bases outside gene matches: 14. CDR1 is MDHEN and CDR2 is SYDVKM in the germline V gene. This CDR3 region has 18 residues. As DNA, the CDR3 is TGTGCCAGCTATGAGGGGACTAGCGGGAGGAGGCTGGGAGAGACCCAGTACTTC. Its translation: CASYEGTSGRRLGETQYF.

This chain connects TRBV4-3 to TRBJ1-5, with unresolved D. The CDR3 sequence is 13 residues long. Germline assignment: CDR1 LGHNA and CDR2 YSLEER. The V end was cut by 0 bases, the J end by 4 bases, with 4 bases between. The CDR3 DNA is TGCGCCAGCAGCCAAGATAATAATCAGCCCCAGCATTTT. As protein: CASSQDNNQPQHF.

The V gene is TRBV7-2, the J gene TRBJ2-1; TRBD2 matches at 8 bases. CDR1 is SGHTA and CDR2 is FQGNSA in the germline V gene. The CDR3 length is 15 residues. J gave up 0 bases and V 5 bases, and 3 bases lay outside the gene matches. The CDR3 is CASSPSGSSYNEQFF. In DNA form, the CDR3 reads TGTGCCAGCAGCCCAAGCGGGAGCTCCTACAATGAGCAGTTCTTC.

The V gene is TRBV4-1, the J gene TRBJ1-1, with a possible D match to TRBD1 (5 bases). The V end lost 4 bases, the J end lost 2 bases, and 8 bases lay between the germline ends. The germline gives CDR1 MGHRA, CDR2 YSYEKL. The CDR3 covers 13 residues. The CDR3 loop is CASSPGQNTEAFF. Here the CDR3 DNA reads TGCGCCAGCAGCCCTGGACAAAACACTGAAGCTTTCTTT.

The chain is built from TRBV7-8 and TRBJ1-5; 9 positions match TRBD1. The germline V gene encodes CDR1 SGHVS and CDR2 FQNEAQ. The CDR3 loop spans 14 amino acids. Unmatched junction bases numbered 1, after V lost 3 bases and J lost 4 bases. This CDR3 reads CASSLDRGNQPQHF. The DNA for the CDR3 is TGTGCCAGCAGCTTGGACAGGGGAAATCAGCCCCAGCATTTT.

This clone was picked up one time. The chain employs TRBV11-3 and TRBJ1-5, with D unclear. Trimming removed 0 bases from V and 7 bases from J, with 13 bases in between. CDR3 size: 15 residues. Per germline, CDR1 SGHNT and CDR2 YENEEA. The CDR3 DNA reads as TGTGCCAGCAGCTTAGATTGGCCCGCGGGGCAGCCCCAGCATTTT. Translated: CASSLDWPAGQPQHF.

The CDR3 nucleotides are TGTGCCAGCACCGATGCCAGACTAGCGGTGGACAATGAGCAGTTCTTC. Translation gives CASTDARLAVDNEQFF. The gene calls are TRBV5-6 and TRBJ2-1; 9 positions match TRBD2. Germline CDR1 is SGHDT and CDR2 is YYEEEE. CDR3 length: 16 residues. The J segment lost 5 bases and the V segment lost 6 bases, leaving 12 bases of the junction unmatched.

This chain links TRBV5-1 with TRBJ2-1, with a tentative D call TRBD2 (5 bases). Germline CDR1 SGHRS, CDR2 YFSETQ. The ends were cut back, 1 base at V and 12 bases at J, with 17 bases in the middle. CDR3 length: 14 residues. CDR3: CASSLRASYDLQFF. Here the CDR3 DNA reads TGCGCCAGCAGCTTGAGGGCTAGCTATGACCTGCAGTTCTTC.

The chain recombines TRBV5-1 with TRBJ2-1; 15 bases match TRBD2. Germline assignment: CDR1 SGHRS and CDR2 YFSETQ. V lost 4 bases, J lost 9 bases, and 8 bases stayed unmatched. The CDR3 runs to 16 residues. Written as DNA, the CDR3 is TGCGCCAGCAGCCCGCGGGGACTAGCGGGGGGTGGTGAGCAGTTCTTC. Translation: CASSPRGLAGGGEQFF.

This rearrangement joins TRBV11-2 to TRBJ1-3; D unresolved. The ends were cut back, 1 base at V and 5 bases at J, with 12 bases in the middle. The CDR3 runs to 15 residues. Germline V lookup: CDR1 SGHAT, CDR2 FQNNGV. This CDR3 reads CASSLGGFRRNTIYF. CDR3 coding DNA: TGTGCCAGCAGCTTAGGAGGTTTCAGAAGAAACACCATATATTTT.

This chain uses TRBV7-2 with TRBJ1-1; no reliable D call. V shed 3 bases and J shed 3 bases, with 11 bases lying between them. The germline V gene encodes CDR1 SGHTA and CDR2 FQGNSA. The CDR3 length is 14 residues. CDR3 coding DNA: TGTGCCAGCAGCTTCGCCCTTAGATACACTGAAGCTTTCTTT. This translates into CASSFALRYTEAFF.

The rearrangement links TRBV28 to TRBJ1-2; D is unresolved. CDR1 and CDR2 from the germline V gene are MDHEN and SYDVKM. The CDR3 is 12 residues long. Trimming removed 3 bases at V and 2 bases at J, with 4 bases between. The CDR3 DNA reads TGTGCCAGCAGTTTCTCCAACTATGGCTACACCTTC. Translating it yields CASSFSNYGYTF.

V gene TRBV19 combines with J gene TRBJ1-4; the match to TRBD1 covers 7 bases. After removal of 3 bases from V and 0 bases from J, the junction contained 4 bases not matched to a gene. Germline V gene data show CDR1 as LNHDA and CDR2 as SQIVND (reference sequence). The CDR3 length is 16 residues. CDR3 in amino acids: CASSIPGTATNEKLFF. For the CDR3, the DNA is TGTGCCAGTAGTATTCCTGGGACAGCAACTAATGAAAAACTGTTTTTT.

This rearrangement joins TRBV12-3 or TRBV12-4 to TRBJ2-7; TRBD1 aligns across 9 bases. The CDR3 runs to 13 residues. V shed 8 bases, J shed 5 bases, and the junction held 7 bases outside the gene matches. The CDR3 sequence is CASLDRGGNEQYF. The DNA for the CDR3 is TGTGCCAGCCTGGACAGGGGAGGCAACGAGCAGTACTTC.